Listed below are T cell receptor beta chains from one sample, sequenced in a study of STAT5B mutations in CD4+ large granular lymphocyte leukemia. The assay was immunoSEQ multiplex PCR, and TCRdb's table has in-frame clones only and misses some. Of 4,600 or so clones in the sample, around 80% are singletons; the top ten hold under 8.5%. Material for sequencing was PBMCs. The receptors here all came from a man between 65 and 85 years old with CD4+ T-cell large granular lymphocyte leukemia. CDR3s include the opening cysteine and the closing phenylalanine or tryptophan. The D gene is left open where the match is weak. The size field is filled for only some rows; it gives once, few, many or a size class.

V gene: TRBV7-9
D gene: NA
J gene: TRBJ1-4
clone size: once
CDR3 length: 15
CDR3 protein: CASSPSWDTQEKLFF
CDR3 DNA: TGTGCCAGCAGCCCATCGTGGGACACGCAGGAAAAACTGTTTTTT

V gene: TRBV7-9
D gene: TRBD2
J gene: TRBJ2-3
clone size: NA
CDR3 length: 15
CDR3 protein: CASSQSGGGVAFAYF
CDR3 DNA: TGTGCCAGCAGCCAAAGCGGGGGGGGCGTCGCCTTCGCGTATTTT

V gene: TRBV28
D gene: NA
J gene: TRBJ1-2
clone size: NA
CDR3 length: 14
CDR3 protein: CASSLWGRNYGYTF
CDR3 DNA: TGTGCCAGCAGTTTATGGGGTCGGAACTATGGCTACACCTTC

V gene: TRBV7-2
D gene: TRBD2
J gene: TRBJ2-7
clone size: few
CDR3 length: 13
CDR3 protein: CASGTSGPYEQYF
CDR3 DNA: TGTGCCAGCGGGACTAGCGGACCTTACGAGCAGTACTTC

V gene: TRBV11-2
D gene: NA
J gene: TRBJ2-3
clone size: once
CDR3 length: 14
CDR3 protein: CASSLTTASDTQYF
CDR3 DNA: TGTGCCAGCAGCTTAACAACAGCCTCAGATACGCAGTATTTT

V gene: TRBV27
D gene: NA
J gene: TRBJ2-5
clone size: NA
CDR3 length: 14
CDR3 protein: CASSPGGFQETQYF
CDR3 DNA: TGTGCCAGCAGTCCGGGGGGCTTCCAAGAGACCCAGTACTTC

V gene: TRBV5-1
D gene: NA
J gene: TRBJ2-5
clone size: NA
CDR3 length: 12
CDR3 protein: CASSFYRETQYF
CDR3 DNA: TGCGCCAGCAGCTTTTACAGAGAGACCCAGTACTTC

V gene: TRBV19
D gene: TRBD1
J gene: TRBJ1-1
clone size: NA
CDR3 length: 16
CDR3 protein: CASSPTDRGVWGEAFF
CDR3 DNA: TGTGCCAGTAGTCCTACGGACAGGGGGGTCTGGGGTGAAGCTTTCTTT

V gene: TRBV2
D gene: NA
J gene: TRBJ2-1
clone size: NA
CDR3 length: 13
CDR3 protein: CASTESRGNEQFF
CDR3 DNA: TGTGCCAGCACCGAAAGTCGGGGCAATGAGCAGTTCTTC

V gene: TRBV5-1
D gene: NA
J gene: TRBJ2-5
clone size: NA
CDR3 length: 14
CDR3 protein: CASSLEGAQETQYF
CDR3 DNA: TGCGCCAGCAGCTTAGAGGGAGCCCAAGAGACCCAGTACTTC

V gene: TRBV5-5
D gene: TRBD1
J gene: TRBJ1-5
clone size: NA
CDR3 length: 15
CDR3 protein: CASSMTGGWIQPQHF
CDR3 DNA: TGTGCCAGCAGCATGACAGGGGGCTGGATTCAGCCCCAGCATTTT

V gene: TRBV15
D gene: TRBD2
J gene: TRBJ2-7
clone size: few
CDR3 length: 15
CDR3 protein: CATSGGLAGGYEQYF
CDR3 DNA: TGTGCCACCAGCGGGGGACTAGCGGGAGGCTACGAGCAGTACTTC

V gene: TRBV9
D gene: TRBD2
J gene: TRBJ2-2
clone size: NA
CDR3 length: 16
CDR3 protein: CASSSRAGGPTGELFF
CDR3 DNA: TGTGCCAGCAGCTCACGGGCGGGAGGGCCTACCGGGGAGCTGTTTTTT

V gene: TRBV5-1
D gene: NA
J gene: TRBJ2-7
clone size: few
CDR3 length: 13
CDR3 protein: CASSLVEGHEQYF
CDR3 DNA: TGCGCCAGCAGCTTGGTCGAGGGTCACGAGCAGTACTTC

V gene: TRBV18
D gene: NA
J gene: TRBJ2-3
clone size: once
CDR3 length: 12
CDR3 protein: CASSPEADTQYF
CDR3 DNA: TGTGCCAGCTCACCCGAAGCAGATACGCAGTATTTT

V gene: TRBV7-2
D gene: NA
J gene: TRBJ2-3
clone size: NA
CDR3 length: 13
CDR3 protein: CASSLLGPDTQYF
CDR3 DNA: TGTGCCAGCAGCTTACTCGGGCCAGATACGCAGTATTTT

V gene: TRBV5-6
D gene: NA
J gene: TRBJ1-5
clone size: once
CDR3 length: 14
CDR3 protein: CASSSWGYNQPQHF
CDR3 DNA: TGTGCCAGCAGCTCTTGGGGCTACAATCAGCCCCAGCATTTT

V gene: TRBV19
D gene: NA
J gene: TRBJ2-7
clone size: NA
CDR3 length: 14
CDR3 protein: CASSMGTRGLEQYF
CDR3 DNA: TGTGCCAGTAGTATGGGGACAAGAGGTTTGGAGCAGTACTTC

V gene: TRBV10-3
D gene: NA
J gene: TRBJ2-5
clone size: few
CDR3 length: 13
CDR3 protein: CAISDVAMETQYF
CDR3 DNA: TGTGCCATCAGTGACGTAGCGATGGAGACCCAGTACTTC

V gene: TRBV29-1
D gene: NA
J gene: TRBJ2-5
clone size: NA
CDR3 length: 11
CDR3 protein: CSVGGVETQYF
CDR3 DNA: TGCAGCGTCGGTGGGGTGGAGACCCAGTACTTC

V gene: TRBV10-2
D gene: NA
J gene: TRBJ2-7
clone size: NA
CDR3 length: 12
CDR3 protein: CASSEQGDEQYF
CDR3 DNA: TGCGCCAGCAGTGAGCAAGGGGATGAGCAGTACTTC

V gene: TRBV2
D gene: TRBD1
J gene: TRBJ1-1
clone size: few
CDR3 length: 14
CDR3 protein: CASRRTGEGTEAFF
CDR3 DNA: TGTGCCAGCAGGCGGACAGGGGAAGGCACTGAAGCTTTCTTT

V gene: TRBV7-9
D gene: NA
J gene: TRBJ1-1
clone size: NA
CDR3 length: 15
CDR3 protein: CASSQGGGGRGEAFF
CDR3 DNA: TGTGCCAGCAGTCAAGGGGGTGGTGGGAGGGGTGAAGCTTTCTTT

V gene: TRBV2
D gene: NA
J gene: TRBJ1-5
clone size: NA
CDR3 length: 15
CDR3 protein: CASSLQRVSNQPQHF
CDR3 DNA: TGTGCCAGCAGTCTCCAGAGGGTTAGCAATCAGCCCCAGCATTTT

V gene: TRBV6-1
D gene: TRBD2
J gene: TRBJ2-1
clone size: NA
CDR3 length: 15
CDR3 protein: CASSEWREGYNEQFF
CDR3 DNA: TGTGCCAGCAGTGAATGGCGGGAGGGCTACAATGAGCAGTTCTTC

V gene: TRBV19
D gene: TRBD2
J gene: TRBJ2-5
clone size: NA
CDR3 length: 19
CDR3 protein: CASSLKGGVAGGRGETQYF
CDR3 DNA: TGTGCCAGTAGTCTCAAGGGGGGGGTAGCGGGAGGGCGTGGGGAGACCCAGTACTTC

V gene: TRBV6-1
D gene: TRBD1
J gene: TRBJ1-3
clone size: NA
CDR3 length: 14
CDR3 protein: CASSASGQRNTIYF
CDR3 DNA: TGTGCCAGCAGTGCCTCGGGACAGCGAAACACCATATATTTT

V gene: TRBV5-4
D gene: NA
J gene: TRBJ2-6
clone size: NA
CDR3 length: 17
CDR3 protein: CASSFTPDSSGANVLTF
CDR3 DNA: TGTGCCAGCAGCTTTACTCCGGACAGCTCTGGGGCCAACGTCCTGACTTTC

V gene: TRBV7-2
D gene: NA
J gene: TRBJ1-1
clone size: NA
CDR3 length: 15
CDR3 protein: CASSLELGANTEAFF
CDR3 DNA: TGTGCCAGCAGCTTAGAGTTGGGAGCGAACACTGAAGCTTTCTTT

V gene: TRBV29-1
D gene: NA
J gene: TRBJ2-5
clone size: NA
CDR3 length: 11
CDR3 protein: CSVGLEETQYF
CDR3 DNA: TGCAGCGTTGGTCTCGAAGAGACCCAGTACTTC

V gene: TRBV5-4
D gene: NA
J gene: TRBJ2-3
clone size: once
CDR3 length: 14
CDR3 protein: CAPSVGPRADTQYF
CDR3 DNA: TGTGCCCCTAGCGTAGGGCCAAGGGCAGATACGCAGTATTTT

V gene: TRBV2
D gene: TRBD2
J gene: TRBJ2-1
clone size: NA
CDR3 length: 15
CDR3 protein: CASRPQTSGYNEQFF
CDR3 DNA: TGTGCCAGCAGGCCCCAGACTAGCGGCTACAATGAGCAGTTCTTC

V gene: TRBV5-6
D gene: TRBD1
J gene: TRBJ2-5
clone size: NA
CDR3 length: 13
CDR3 protein: CASSFRDRETQYF
CDR3 DNA: TGTGCCAGCAGCTTCCGGGACAGGGAGACCCAGTACTTC

V gene: TRBV15
D gene: NA
J gene: TRBJ2-1
clone size: NA
CDR3 length: 16
CDR3 protein: CATRPGRGSSYNEQFF
CDR3 DNA: TGTGCCACTCGCCCGGGTCGGGGAAGCTCCTACAATGAGCAGTTCTTC

V gene: TRBV27
D gene: NA
J gene: TRBJ2-7
clone size: NA
CDR3 length: 17
CDR3 protein: CASSSTPGLAGVYEQYF
CDR3 DNA: TGTGCCAGCAGTTCGACCCCCGGACTTGCGGGTGTCTACGAGCAGTACTTC

V gene: TRBV6-1
D gene: NA
J gene: TRBJ1-2
clone size: NA
CDR3 length: 15
CDR3 protein: CASSPARGGVYGYTF
CDR3 DNA: TGTGCCAGCAGTCCCGCGAGGGGGGGAGTCTATGGCTACACCTTC

V gene: TRBV6-1
D gene: NA
J gene: TRBJ1-4
clone size: NA
CDR3 length: 18
CDR3 protein: CASSETLGTPGDNEKLFF
CDR3 DNA: TGTGCCAGCAGTGAAACTCTGGGAACCCCTGGGGATAATGAAAAACTGTTTTTT

V gene: TRBV7-2
D gene: NA
J gene: TRBJ1-1
clone size: NA
CDR3 length: 14
CDR3 protein: CASALSGMNTEAFF
CDR3 DNA: TGTGCCAGCGCGCTCAGCGGGATGAACACTGAAGCTTTCTTT

V gene: TRBV11-2
D gene: TRBD2
J gene: TRBJ2-1
clone size: NA
CDR3 length: 17
CDR3 protein: CASSSGPGLAAYNEQFF
CDR3 DNA: TGTGCCAGCAGCTCGGGCCCGGGACTAGCGGCCTACAATGAGCAGTTCTTC

V gene: TRBV5-1
D gene: NA
J gene: TRBJ1-2
clone size: NA
CDR3 length: 13
CDR3 protein: CASSLDRNYGYTF
CDR3 DNA: TGCGCCAGCAGCTTGGACAGAAACTATGGCTACACCTTC

V gene: TRBV6-1
D gene: NA
J gene: TRBJ1-5
clone size: few
CDR3 length: 15
CDR3 protein: CASSLTLLLNQPQHF
CDR3 DNA: TGTGCCAGCAGTTTGACATTGCTGCTCAATCAGCCCCAGCATTTT

V gene: TRBV7-8
D gene: TRBD2
J gene: TRBJ2-1
clone size: NA
CDR3 length: 15
CDR3 protein: CASSILAGGPREQFF
CDR3 DNA: TGTGCCAGCAGCATTCTAGCGGGAGGGCCTCGGGAGCAGTTCTTC

V gene: TRBV7-9
D gene: NA
J gene: TRBJ2-2
clone size: NA
CDR3 length: 15
CDR3 protein: CASSLAGVVTGELFF
CDR3 DNA: TGTGCCAGCAGCTTAGCTGGGGTAGTCACCGGGGAGCTGTTTTTT

V gene: TRBV7-9
D gene: NA
J gene: TRBJ2-5
clone size: NA
CDR3 length: 13
CDR3 protein: CASSLTGLETQYF
CDR3 DNA: TGTGCCAGCAGCTTAACGGGGTTGGAGACCCAGTACTTC

V gene: TRBV14
D gene: NA
J gene: TRBJ1-4
clone size: NA
CDR3 length: 15
CDR3 protein: CASSDPRGANEKLFF
CDR3 DNA: TGTGCCAGCAGCGATCCGAGGGGGGCTAATGAAAAACTGTTTTTT

V gene: TRBV6-1
D gene: NA
J gene: TRBJ1-6
clone size: NA
CDR3 length: 16
CDR3 protein: CASSGATRGYNSPLHF
CDR3 DNA: TGTGCCAGCAGTGGAGCGACGAGGGGATATAATTCACCCCTCCACTTT